These 22 T cell receptor beta chains came from one sample sequenced in a study of blood T cell repertoires in COVID-19. Sequenced by immunoSEQ multiplex PCR; TCRdb stores in-frame clones only, minus some. The table lists fewer than 350,000 clones, roughly 91% of them singletons. The sample was peripheral blood. The origin of the receptors is a man aged 40-49 years with acute or convalescent COVID-19.

The V and J genes are TRBV5-6 and TRBJ2-1; 9 bases match TRBD2. The CDR3 is made up of 15 amino acids. Germline values: CDR1 SGHDT, CDR2 YYEEEE. The ends lost 3 bases at V and 5 bases at J; junction bases unmatched: 6. The CDR3 DNA reads TGTGCCAGCAGCTGGTGGGGACTAGCCGACAATGAGCAGTTCTTC. This codes for CASSWWGLADNEQFF.

The chain links TRBV19 to TRBJ2-7, with D possibly TRBD2 on 6 matching bases. The CDR3 extends over 13 amino acids. Trimming removed 3 bases at V and 6 bases at J, with 12 bases between. Germline V gene sequence: CDR1 LNHDA, CDR2 SQIVND (reference sequence). This CDR3 reads CASSMQVGGEQYF. The CDR3 bases are TGTGCCAGTAGTATGCAGGTGGGGGGCGAGCAGTACTTC.

The V call is TRBV9, the J call TRBJ1-1; possible D gene TRBD1, 6 bases. The germline V gene encodes CDR1 SGDLS and CDR2 YYNGEE. Trimming shortened V by 0 bases and J by 0 bases, and 18 bases separated the two germline ends. This CDR3 has 18 residues. The chain's CDR3 is CASSVARGGGPMNTEAFF. The CDR3 nucleotides read TGTGCCAGCAGCGTAGCTAGGGGAGGGGGACCCATGAACACTGAAGCTTTCTTT.

The CDR3, as DNA: TGTGCCAGCGGATTTGGACAGGGGTTGGAGACCCAGTACTTC. This sequence encodes CASGFGQGLETQYF. The V call is TRBV6-5, the J call TRBJ2-5, with TRBD1 identical over 9 bases. With V trimmed by 8 bases and J by 5 bases, 9 bases remained unmatched. Germline CDR1 and CDR2: MNHEY and SVGAGI. This CDR3 has 14 residues.

The chain recombines TRBV27 with TRBJ2-7; possibly TRBD2 for D (6 bases). Trimming left V 3 bases short and J 2 bases short, with 11 bases between. The CDR3 loop spans 14 amino acids. CDR1 MNHEY and CDR2 SMNVEV come from the germline V gene (reference sequence). The CDR3 bases are TGTGCCAGCAGTTTTAGCGGCCGAACCTACGAGCAGTACTTC. Protein: CASSFSGRTYEQYF.

V gene TRBV5-1 combines with J gene TRBJ2-7, with 10 bases identical to TRBD1. The CDR3 sequence is 15 residues long. Trimming at V came to 4 bases and at J to 6 bases, leaving 10 bases not matched to a gene. The V gene's germline CDR1 is SGHRS and CDR2 YFSETQ. The CDR3 nucleotides read TGCGCCAGCAGCCTTCGACAGGGGGCCGCCGCCGAGCAGTACTTC. Protein: CASSLRQGAAAEQYF.

This chain joins TRBV30 and TRBJ1-2; 8 bases align to TRBD1. CDR3 size: 12 residues. Germline CDR1 is GTSNPN and CDR2 is SVGIG (reference sequence). The V and J ends lost 5 bases and 7 bases, in that order; junction bases with no gene match: 6. CDR3 nucleotides: TGTGCCTGGCGAACAGGGGGGTTTGGCTACACCTTC. Translating it yields CAWRTGGFGYTF. The whole variable domain, filled in from reference TRBV30 and TRBJ1-2, reads SQTIHQWPATLVQPVGSPLSLECTVEGTSNPNLYWYRQAAGRGLQLLFYSVGIGQISSEVPQNLSASRPQDRQFILSSKKLLLSDSGFYLCAWRTGGFGYTFGSGTRLTVV.

The chain has TRBV7-3 and TRBJ2-6; no clear D. Trimming shortened V by 3 bases and J by 4 bases, and 10 bases separated the two germline ends. Germline CDR1 is SGHTA and CDR2 is FQGTGA. The length of the CDR3 is 15 residues. CDR3 residues: CASSFTRQGANVLTF. The CDR3 DNA is TGTGCCAGCAGCTTTACGCGGCAAGGGGCCAACGTCCTGACTTTC.

This sequence joins TRBV18 and TRBJ1-5; no reliable D call. Trimming took 2 bases from V and 4 from J, leaving 9 bases between them. Germline assignment: CDR1 KGHSH and CDR2 LQKENI. This CDR3 contains 14 residues. The CDR3 DNA follows: TGTGCCAGCTCACCAACATCGGAGAATCAGCCCCAGCATTTT. It encodes CASSPTSENQPQHF.

The gene calls are TRBV5-6 and TRBJ2-7; D might be TRBD1 (5 bases). V was trimmed by 4 bases and J by 1 base, leaving 6 bases between them. The CDR3 length is 12 residues. The germline CDR1 and CDR2 sequences are SGHDT and YYEEEE. CDR3 region: CASSPGSYEQYF. In DNA, the CDR3 is TGTGCCAGCAGCCCAGGGTCCTACGAGCAGTACTTC. Using reference TRBV5-6 and TRBJ2-7 for the parts outside the CDR3, the full variable domain is DAGVTQSPTHLIKTRGQQVTLRCSPKSGHDTVSWYQQALGQGPQFIFQYYEEEERQRGNFPDRFSGHQFPNYSSELNVNALLLGDSALYLCASSPGSYEQYFGPGTRLTVT.

The J gene is TRBJ1-5, the V gene TRBV5-1; 9 nucleotides line up with TRBD1. Germline V gene lookup returns CDR1 SGHRS and CDR2 YFSETQ. Trimming removed 3 bases from V and 0 bases from J; junction bases left unmatched: 1. The CDR3 is made up of 15 amino acids. CDR3 DNA sequence: TGCGCCAGCAGCTGGACAGGGGATAGCAATCAGCCCCAGCATTTT. Encoded protein: CASSWTGDSNQPQHF.

The V gene is TRBV14, the J gene TRBJ2-7, with D possibly matching TRBD1 (6 bases). V gave up 6 bases and J gave up 6 bases, with 15 bases separating them. In germline, CDR1 is SGHDN, CDR2 FVKESK. The CDR3 length is 13 residues. The CDR3 nucleotides are TGTGCCAGCAGGAGTTCAGGGGTTTCCGAGCAGTACTTC. It encodes CASRSSGVSEQYF.

J is TRBJ2-3 and V is TRBV29-1, with D possibly matching TRBD2 (6 bases). Germline lookup yields CDR1 SQVTM and CDR2 ANQGSEA. This CDR3 is 13 amino acids long. V lost 3 bases and J 4 bases, leaving 11 bases between the germline ends. For the CDR3, the DNA is TGCAGCGTTGAGGCCGGGGGTCCAGATACGCAGTATTTT. Protein sequence: CSVEAGGPDTQYF.

This chain connects TRBV29-1 to TRBJ1-5, with D possibly matching TRBD1 (6 bases). The CDR3 length is 12 residues. Trimming removed 5 bases at V and 13 bases at J, with 18 bases between. Germline lookup yields CDR1 SQVTM and CDR2 ANQGSEA. CDR3 DNA sequence: TGCAGCGTTCTTTGGGGGCCAAACGAACAGCATTTT. Its protein is CSVLWGPNEQHF.

V gene TRBV28 combines with J gene TRBJ2-1; D call uncertain. The CDR3 has 11 amino acids. Germline CDR1 reads MDHEN; CDR2 reads SYDVKM. The V gene lost 8 bases and the J gene lost 8 bases, with 10 bases spanning the gap. DNA of the CDR3: TGTGCCAGCTCGCCTACGGATGAGCAGTTCTTC. It specifies CASSPTDEQFF.

The chain joins TRBV9 to TRBJ1-1; 7 bases match TRBD1. V was clipped by 3 bases and J by 9 bases; unmatched bases: 5. This CDR3 region has 12 residues. Per germline, CDR1 SGDLS and CDR2 YYNGEE. The chain's CDR3 is CASSGPGQKAFF. CDR3 nucleotide sequence: TGTGCCAGCAGCGGACCGGGACAGAAAGCTTTCTTT. The full variable domain, completed using reference TRBV9 and TRBJ1-1, is DSGVTQTPKHLITATGQRVTLRCSPRSGDLSVYWYQQSLDQGLQFLIQYYNGEERAKGNILERFSAQQFPDLHSELNLSSLELGDSALYFCASSGPGQKAFFGQGTRLTVV.

This chain links TRBV7-8 with TRBJ1-4, with D possibly being TRBD1 (6 bases). CDR3 size: 15 residues. Germline V gene lookup returns CDR1 SGHVS and CDR2 FQNEAQ. The germline V and J ends were trimmed by 3 bases and 8 bases, with 16 bases remaining between them. CDR3 bases: TGTGCCAGCAGCTTGGGAGGGGGACGAAGGGAAAAACTGTTTTTT. Its translation is CASSLGGGRREKLFF.

V gene TRBV3-1 (or the pseudogene TRBV3-2) combines with J gene TRBJ1-2, with TRBD1 as a possible D gene (5 bases). Trimming cost V 4 bases and J 2 bases, with 8 bases left between them. The CDR3 spans 13 residues. CDR1 LGHDT and CDR2 YNNKEL come from the germline V gene (reference sequence). CDR3 coding DNA: TGTGCCAGCAGCCCGGACATAAACTATGGCTACACCTTC. Amino acid sequence: CASSPDINYGYTF.

The J gene is TRBJ1-5, the V gene TRBV7-2; D is ambiguous. The CDR3 loop spans 14 amino acids. Germline V lookup: CDR1 SGHTA, CDR2 FQGNSA. Trimming stripped 6 bases from V and 4 bases from J, with 13 bases between. CDR3: CASSFNPGNQPQHF. The CDR3 DNA sequence: TGTGCCAGCAGTTTCAACCCCGGTAATCAGCCCCAGCATTTT.

This clone was picked up one time. This chain connects TRBV9 to TRBJ1-1; perhaps TRBD1 as D (6 bases). CDR1 is SGDLS and CDR2 is YYNGEE in the germline V gene. The CDR3 is 12 residues long. The germline V and J ends were trimmed by 3 bases and 8 bases, with 11 bases remaining between them. CDR3 nucleotides: TGTGCCAGCAGCGGCACCGGGACAGAAGCTTTCTTT. This encodes CASSGTGTEAFF.

The count of this clone is one. J is TRBJ2-2 and V is TRBV5-1, with a weak D call TRBD1 (6 bases). Germline V gene lookup returns CDR1 SGHRS and CDR2 YFSETQ. This CDR3 spans 15 amino acids. V lost 3 bases to trimming and J lost 7 bases, with 16 bases between them. CDR3 DNA: TGCGCCAGCAGCTCCCCGGGACACTTAAACGGGGAGCTGTTTTTT. Residues: CASSSPGHLNGELFF.

In DNA, the CDR3 is TGTGCCAGCAGGGACAGCCTCCTCTATCAGCCCCAGCATTTT. Translated: CASRDSLLYQPQHF. The V gene is TRBV6-5, the J gene TRBJ1-5; perhaps TRBD1 as D (6 bases). Per germline, CDR1 MNHEY and CDR2 SVGAGI. Trimming cost V 6 bases and J 5 bases, with 14 bases left between them. The CDR3 totals 14 residues.